The 21 T cell receptor beta chains reported below all come from one sample, sequenced in a study of blood T cell repertoires in COVID-19. This table comes from immunoSEQ multiplex PCR, and its TCRdb copy is limited to in-frame clones, with some not included. The table records about 240,000 clones, around four fifths of them present only once. Sequenced sample: peripheral blood. The receptors come from a man aged 25 to 40 who had recovered from COVID-19.

J is TRBJ2-7 and V is TRBV5-4, with D possibly being TRBD1 (5 bases). V dropped 4 bases and J dropped 0 bases, with 14 bases sitting between them. The CDR3 is 15 residues long. CDR1 and CDR2 from the germline V gene are SGHNT and YYREEE (reference sequence). The CDR3 is CASSRGGSGSYEQYV. CDR3 coding DNA: TGTGCCAGCAGCAGGGGTGGTTCGGGCTCCTACGAGCAGTACGTC.

This clone was recorded only once. The gene calls are TRBV6-4 and TRBJ1-6; D gene unclear. There are 13 residues in the CDR3. V lost 2 bases, J lost 10 bases, and 9 bases lay in between. Germline V gene data show CDR1 as MRHNA and CDR2 as SNTAGT. The DNA for the CDR3 is TGTGCCAGCAGTGACAGTCTGCGGTCACCCCTCCACTTT. Translated: CASSDSLRSPLHF.

V usage is TRBV6-5 and J usage is TRBJ1-5, with D perhaps TRBD1 (6 bases). The CDR3 is 14 amino acids. Trimming removed 8 bases at V and 0 bases at J, with 11 bases between. The V gene's germline CDR1 is MNHEY and CDR2 SVGAGI. DNA for the CDR3: TGTGCCAGCCTATACAGGGATAGCAATCAGCCCCAGCATTTT. Translating gives CASLYRDSNQPQHF.

As regards this clone: Other DNA sequences from this sample encode an identical CDR3 as well. The V gene is TRBV2, the J gene TRBJ2-7; TRBD1 is a possible D gene (5 bases). The germline V gene encodes CDR1 SNHLY and CDR2 FYNNEI. V was shortened by 4 bases and J by 3 bases, with 7 bases between the two germline ends. The CDR3 consists of 12 residues. The CDR3 region is CASSVQGYEQYF. In DNA form, the CDR3 reads TGTGCCAGCAGTGTTCAGGGCTACGAGCAGTACTTC. Combining the CDR3 with reference TRBV2 and TRBJ2-7 gives the whole variable domain EPEVTQTPSHQVTQMGQEVILRCVPISNHLYFYWYRQILGQKVEFLVSFYNNEISEKSEIFDDQFSVERPDGSNFTLKIRSTKLEDSAMYFCASSVQGYEQYFGPGTRLTVT.

The rearrangement joins TRBV11-1 to TRBJ1-1; the match to TRBD1 covers 9 bases. Per the germline V gene, CDR1 is SGHAT and CDR2 is FQDESV (reference sequence). V lost 10 bases and J lost 4; bases outside the gene matches: 16. The CDR3 sequence is 16 residues long. The CDR3 here is CATEQGASLSGTEAFF. CDR3 coding DNA: TGTGCCACCGAACAGGGGGCCTCCCTTAGCGGCACTGAAGCTTTCTTT.

V is TRBV18 and J is TRBJ1-1; D remains unclear. V dropped 3 bases and J dropped 1 base, with 12 bases sitting between them. This CDR3 contains 15 residues. Germline V gene sequence: CDR1 KGHSH, CDR2 LQKENI. CDR3 DNA: TGTGCCAGCTCACCGACCCCATCGGGGAACACTGAAGCTTTCTTT. Amino acid sequence: CASSPTPSGNTEAFF.

J is TRBJ1-1 and V is TRBV6-1; D gene ambiguous. Germline V gene lookup returns CDR1 MNHNS and CDR2 SASEGT. The V gene lost 1 base and the J gene lost 7 bases, with 10 bases spanning the gap. This CDR3 spans 13 amino acids. The CDR3 protein is CASSEGERFEAFF. The CDR3 DNA sequence: TGTGCCAGCAGTGAAGGGGAGCGCTTTGAAGCTTTCTTT.

The chain uses TRBV15 and TRBJ2-6, with unresolved D. Trimming cost V 4 bases and J 4 bases, with 11 bases left between them. The CDR3 runs to 15 residues. Germline loops: CDR1 LNHNV, CDR2 YYDKDF (reference sequence). This chain's CDR3 is CATSIQVSGANVLTF. The CDR3 region has the DNA TGTGCCACCAGCATTCAGGTATCAGGGGCCAACGTCCTGACTTTC.

The V and J genes are TRBV12-5 and TRBJ2-6, with D possibly TRBD1 on 5 matching bases. The V and J ends lost 4 bases and 5 bases respectively, with 12 bases between them. The CDR3 extends over 15 amino acids. Germline V lookup: CDR1 LGHNT, CDR2 FRNRAP. The CDR3 DNA is TGTGCTAGTGGTTGGGGCCAGGGCTGGGCCAACGTCCTGACTTTC. Protein sequence: CASGWGQGWANVLTF. Supplemented by reference TRBV12-5 and TRBJ2-6, the full variable domain reads DARVTQTPRHKVTEMGQEVTMRCQPILGHNTVFWYRQTMMQGLELLAYFRNRAPLDDSGMPKDRFSAEMPDATLATLKIQPSEPRDSAVYFCASGWGQGWANVLTFGAGSRLTVL.

There are many counts of this clone. The CDR3 spells CASSLKGQGGEKLFF. The CDR3, as DNA: TGTGCCAGCAGTTTAAAGGGACAGGGAGGAGAAAAACTGTTTTTT. The chain recombines TRBV6-6 with TRBJ1-4; TRBD1 aligns across 9 bases. The V segment lost 4 bases and the J segment 8 bases; nucleotides outside the gene matches: 8. Germline CDR1 MNHNY, CDR2 SVGAGI (reference sequence). The CDR3 covers 15 residues.

This chain uses TRBV11-2 with TRBJ2-1; 13 bases agree with TRBD2. V shed 3 bases and J 8 bases; nucleotides not matched to a gene: 13. This CDR3 contains 18 residues. Germline V gene sequence: CDR1 SGHAT, CDR2 FQNNGV. Here the CDR3 DNA reads TGTGCCAGCAGCTTCATCACGACTAGCGGGGGGAGTGTCGATGAGCAGTTCTTC. This sequence encodes CASSFITTSGGSVDEQFF.

The J gene is TRBJ2-1, the V gene TRBV19, with D tentatively TRBD2 (6 bases). Trimming took off 7 bases at V and 9 bases at J, with 16 bases between the two ends. This CDR3 has 13 amino acids. Germline values: CDR1 LNHDA, CDR2 SQIVND (reference sequence). The CDR3 region has the DNA TGTGCCAGTAATCCTCGGGGGTCCGGTGAGCAGTTCTTC. Encoded protein: CASNPRGSGEQFF.

The chain has TRBV4-2 and TRBJ2-3, with TRBD2 matching over 11 bases. Germline V CDR1 and CDR2: LGHNA, YNFKEQ. The CDR3 totals 15 residues. J was trimmed by 4 bases and V by 4 bases; bases with no gene match: 4. The DNA of the CDR3 is TGTGCCAGCAGCCCCGATAGCGGGGGGGCAGATACGCAGTATTTT. Amino acid sequence: CASSPDSGGADTQYF.

The table lists this clone with a few counts. CDR3 nucleotides: TGTGCCAGCTCACTCCAGGGGGACTATGGCTACACCTTC. Translated: CASSLQGDYGYTF. V gene TRBV18 combines with J gene TRBJ1-2, with TRBD1 matching 7 bases. This CDR3 spans 13 amino acids. CDR1 is KGHSH, CDR2 LQKENI, per germline. The V and J ends lost 4 bases and 3 bases, in that order; junction bases with no gene match: 2. Full variable domain (rest looked up from reference TRBV18 and TRBJ1-2): NAGVMQNPRHLVRRRGQEARLRCSPMKGHSHVYWYRQLPEEGLKFMVYLQKENIIDESGMPKERFSAEFPKEGPSILRIQQVVRGDSAAYFCASSLQGDYGYTFGSGTRLTVV.

The table lists this clone with a count of one. The gene calls are TRBV2 and TRBJ2-3; 10 bases agree with TRBD2. The CDR3 has 14 residues. With 7 bases clipped from V and 8 bases from J, the junction kept 9 bases outside the gene matches. Germline V gives CDR1 SNHLY, CDR2 FYNNEI. CDR3 sequence: CASTVSGGVGTQYF. In DNA, the CDR3 is TGTGCCAGCACGGTCAGCGGGGGGGTGGGTACGCAGTATTTT.

V usage is TRBV3-1 (or the pseudogene TRBV3-2) and J usage is TRBJ1-1; possible D gene TRBD1, 5 bases. Germline CDR1 reads LGHDT; CDR2 reads YNNKEL (reference sequence). Trimming pared 6 bases from V and 3 bases from J, leaving 8 bases between. The CDR3 extends over 12 amino acids. CDR3 nucleotides: TGTGCCAGCAGGGACACGTACACTGAAGCTTTCTTT. Translating it yields CASRDTYTEAFF.

CDR3: CASSLEGQGRQTQYF. As DNA, the CDR3 is TGTGCCAGCAGCTTGGAGGGACAGGGGCGACAGACCCAGTACTTC. The chain has TRBV5-4 and TRBJ2-5; TRBD1 matches 10 bases. This CDR3 is built from 15 residues. Per germline, CDR1 SGHNT and CDR2 YYREEE (reference sequence). The J segment lost 6 bases and the V segment lost 0 bases, leaving 5 bases of the junction unmatched.

V is TRBV7-9 and J is TRBJ1-1, with 8 bases aligning to TRBD1. The CDR3 runs 16 residues. V trimming: 0 bases; J trimming: 3 bases; junction bases outside the gene matches: 6. Germline V lookup: CDR1 SEHNR, CDR2 FQNEAQ (reference sequence). CDR3 in DNA: TGTGCCAGCAGCTTAGCACCGGGACAGGTAGACACTGAAGCTTTCTTT. It specifies CASSLAPGQVDTEAFF.

The rearrangement joins TRBV7-9 to TRBJ1-3; TRBD1 aligns across 7 bases. The germline gives CDR1 SEHNR, CDR2 FQNEAQ (reference sequence). With 1 base clipped from V and 1 base from J, the junction kept 4 bases outside the gene matches. CDR3 length equals 16 residues. The CDR3 DNA follows: TGTGCCAGCAGCTTAGGACAGGGACCATCTGGAAACACCATATATTTT. Amino acids: CASSLGQGPSGNTIYF.

This chain joins TRBV3-1 (or the pseudogene TRBV3-2) and TRBJ1-5; D uncertain. The CDR3 is 12 amino acids. Trimming left V 4 bases short and J 5 bases short, with 6 bases between. The germline V gene has CDR1 LGHDT and CDR2 YNNKEL (reference sequence). The CDR3 loop is CASSLGDQPQHF. The CDR3 DNA reads TGTGCCAGCAGCCTGGGCGATCAGCCCCAGCATTTT.

With regard to this clone: The junction differs from germline at one of its ends, possibly a read error. This sequence joins TRBV12-3 or TRBV12-4 and TRBJ2-3; D is perhaps TRBD2 (7 bases). CDR3 length: 11 residues. The CDR3 sequence is CASSRGGGADF. CDR3 DNA: TGTGCCAGCAGTCGCGGTGGGGGGGCGGATTTT.